This T cell receptor beta chain comes out of a study of blood T cell repertoires in COVID-19. Study-level information: Acute and convalescent COVID-19 specimens originated in the United States, Italy and Spain.

Study processing details: Reference gene primer amplification gave nucleated cell count estimates. Clones were sequenced by immunoSEQ multiplex PCR, and TCRdb holds only the in-frame ones, with some missing. That table furnishes V, J and clone size, whereas the DNA furnished D and trimming. The data show 70,000 to 95,000 clones, about 90% seen once. CDR3 length equals 13 residues. V was pared by 4 bases and J by 6 bases, with 5 bases of the junction left unmatched. The V gene's germline CDR1 is MGHRA and CDR2 YSYEKL. The chain has TRBV4-1 and TRBJ1-1, with 7 bases identical to TRBD1. The receptor was isolated from a human donor with active COVID-19. The donor label of this sample is uncertain. Sequencing used peripheral blood. This CDR3 reads CASSRLGQAEAFF. CDR3 bases: TGCGCCAGCAGCCGACTAGGACAGGCTGAAGCTTTCTTT.